These T cell receptor beta chains were read from a single sample in a study of control samples from healthy donors and cancer patients. Method: immunoSEQ multiplex PCR; TCRdb's copy keeps in-frame clones and lacks some. The sample comprises some 130,000 clones, 90% of which are singletons, and roughly 2.7% rests with the top ten. The sample taken for sequencing was blood. The receptors come from a man aged 40-55 years in good health. Each CDR3 is given with its conserved first and last residue. The order of the fields is J gene, clone size, D gene, V gene, CDR3 protein, CDR3 DNA. A D gene is named only where the DNA matches it firmly. Only some rows state a clone size, as once, few, many or a class for expanded clones.

TRBJ1-6,NA,NA,TRBV27,CASSLGAFYNSPLHF,TGTGCCAGCAGTTTGGGGGCCTTCTATAATTCACCCCTCCACTTT
TRBJ2-5,few,TRBD2,TRBV2,CASSARGTSGETQYF,TGTGCCAGCAGTGCTCGTGGAACTAGCGGGGAGACCCAGTACTTC
TRBJ1-1,once,NA,TRBV11-2,CASSLGAGSTEAFF,TGTGCCAGCAGCTTGGGGGCAGGGAGCACTGAAGCTTTCTTT
TRBJ2-3,NA,TRBD1,TRBV28,CASRRQGTDTQYF,TGTGCCAGCAGGAGACAGGGTACGGATACGCAGTATTTT
TRBJ1-2,NA,TRBD1,TRBV18,CASSRGQNPNYGYTF,TGTGCCAGCTCACGGGGACAGAATCCTAACTATGGCTACACCTTC
TRBJ1-4,NA,NA,TRBV25-1,CASRWGTNEKLFF,TGTGCCAGCAGGTGGGGGACTAATGAAAAACTGTTTTTT
TRBJ2-5,NA,TRBD1,TRBV6-6,CASRQGTETQYF,TGTGCCAGCCGACAGGGGACCGAGACCCAGTACTTC
TRBJ2-7,NA,NA,TRBV5-5,CASSLEDSRAYEQYF,TGTGCCAGCAGCTTGGAAGACTCAAGGGCCTACGAGCAGTACTTC
TRBJ1-1,NA,NA,TRBV28,CASIARNEAFF,TGTGCCAGCATTGCGAGGAATGAAGCTTTCTTT
TRBJ1-2,NA,NA,TRBV7-3,CASSLTGQGGYTF,TGTGCCAGCAGCTTAACGGGGCAGGGTGGCTACACCTTC
TRBJ2-5,NA,NA,TRBV5-1,CASSSGLGETQYF,TGCGCCAGCAGCTCGGGACTTGGGGAGACCCAGTACTTC
TRBJ1-6,NA,NA,TRBV6-5,CASSSWGYNSPLHF,TGTGCCAGCAGTTCGTGGGGGTATAATTCACCCCTCCACTTT
TRBJ1-4,NA,NA,TRBV3-1/TRBV3-2,CASSQDRGGANEKLFF,TGTGCCAGCAGCCAAGATCGAGGGGGGGCTAATGAAAAACTGTTTTTT
TRBJ2-1,NA,NA,TRBV5-1,CASSYSGVDHEQFF,TGCGCCAGCAGCTACTCAGGGGTCGACCATGAGCAGTTCTTC
TRBJ2-1,NA,TRBD2,TRBV11-2,CASSLGVLAGGYNEQFF,TGTGCCAGCAGCTTAGGTGTGCTAGCGGGTGGTTACAATGAGCAGTTCTTC
TRBJ1-6,NA,NA,TRBV5-4,CASSRTVGSPLHF,TGTGCCAGCAGCCGAACCGTTGGGTCACCCCTCCACTTT
TRBJ1-2,NA,NA,TRBV28,CASSSPFGGGYGYTF,TGTGCCAGCAGTTCACCATTTGGGGGTGGCTATGGCTACACCTTC
TRBJ1-3,NA,NA,TRBV18,CASSPRSTLSGNTIYF,TGTGCCAGCTCACCACGGTCGACACTCTCTGGAAACACCATATATTTT
TRBJ2-2,once,NA,TRBV9,CASSVVSGTGELFF,TGTGCCAGCAGCGTAGTTAGCGGCACCGGGGAGCTGTTTTTT
TRBJ2-5,NA,TRBD2,TRBV7-7,CASSPTSGGETQYF,TGTGCTAGCAGCCCGACTAGCGGGGGCGAGACCCAGTACTTC
TRBJ1-2,NA,TRBD1,TRBV5-1,CASSLRDRGIHGYTF,TGCGCCAGCAGCCTCCGGGACAGGGGTATCCATGGCTACACCTTC
TRBJ1-5,once,TRBD1,TRBV5-1,CASSSGTGLIRPQHF,TGCGCCAGCAGCTCTGGGACAGGGCTGATCAGACCCCAGCATTTT
TRBJ2-2,once,NA,TRBV7-8,CASSSQHPTSATGELFF,TGTGCCAGCAGCTCCCAACACCCCACTAGTGCCACCGGGGAGCTGTTTTTT
TRBJ2-3,NA,TRBD2,TRBV18,CASSPRPGLAGGLNTQYF,TGTGCCAGCTCACCACGACCGGGACTAGCGGGGGGGCTAAATACGCAGTATTTT
TRBJ1-2,NA,NA,TRBV3-1/TRBV3-2,CASSQDPATAAGYTF,TGTGCCAGCAGCCAAGATCCTGCTACAGCTGCTGGCTACACCTTC
TRBJ1-1,NA,TRBD1,TRBV4-2,CASSQVVRRTGSTEAFF,TGTGCCAGCAGCCAAGTGGTTCGGCGGACAGGGAGCACTGAAGCTTTCTTT
TRBJ1-1,NA,TRBD1,TRBV6-5,CASSQDRVGIQAFF,TGTGCCAGCAGCCAGGACAGGGTAGGAATTCAAGCTTTCTTT
TRBJ2-4,NA,NA,TRBV10-2,CASSEYQFDVAKNIQYF,TGCGCCAGCAGTGAGTACCAGTTTGACGTAGCCAAAAACATTCAGTACTTC
TRBJ2-1,few,NA,TRBV5-1,CASSLSLYNEQFF,TGCGCCAGCAGCTTGTCTCTTTACAATGAGCAGTTCTTC
TRBJ2-1,NA,TRBD2,TRBV3-1/TRBV3-2,CASSQIRGVSYNEQFF,TGTGCCAGCAGCCAGATACGGGGGGTCTCCTACAATGAGCAGTTCTTC
TRBJ1-1,NA,NA,TRBV12-5,CASGRDTFTEAFF,TGTGCTAGTGGACGGGACACCTTCACTGAAGCTTTCTTT
TRBJ2-7,NA,TRBD1,TRBV2,CASRPGQTFHEQYF,TGTGCCAGCAGACCGGGACAGACTTTTCACGAGCAGTACTTC
TRBJ2-7,NA,NA,TRBV12-3/TRBV12-4,CASSLYQDSEQYF,TGTGCCAGCAGTTTATATCAGGATTCCGAGCAGTACTTC
TRBJ2-2,NA,NA,TRBV9,CASTSPGGTGELFF,TGTGCCAGCACCTCACCTGGGGGGACCGGGGAGCTGTTTTTT
TRBJ1-2,NA,TRBD1,TRBV27,CASTKKGGDYGYTF,TGTGCCAGCACCAAAAAAGGGGGCGACTATGGCTACACCTTC
TRBJ2-7,NA,TRBD2,TRBV29-1,CSVEGPLRGNYEQYF,TGCAGCGTTGAGGGACCCTTGCGGGGGAACTACGAGCAGTACTTC
TRBJ2-1,NA,NA,TRBV6-6,CASSYRGDSSYNEQFF,TGTGCCAGCAGTTACAGGGGGGACAGCTCCTACAATGAGCAGTTCTTC
TRBJ1-1,NA,NA,TRBV7-8,CASSSPQWGVNTEAFF,TGTGCCAGCAGCTCCCCACAGTGGGGGGTGAACACTGAAGCTTTCTTT
TRBJ2-7,NA,NA,TRBV7-2,CASSSSTWYEQYF,TGTGCCAGCAGCTCCTCGACCTGGTACGAGCAGTACTTC
TRBJ2-7,NA,NA,TRBV2,CASSEGRGGYEQYF,TGTGCCAGCAGTGAGGGCAGGGGTGGTTACGAGCAGTACTTC
TRBJ1-2,few,NA,TRBV10-3,CATKETATDGYTF,TGTGCCACAAAAGAGACGGCGACGGATGGCTACACCTTC
TRBJ1-1,NA,TRBD1,TRBV7-3,CASSPSGQGFLNTEAFF,TGTGCCAGCAGCCCGTCGGGACAGGGTTTCTTAAACACTGAAGCTTTCTTT
TRBJ2-5,NA,NA,TRBV7-9,CASSPRRGYQETQYF,TGTGCCAGCAGCCCACGGCGGGGCTACCAAGAGACCCAGTACTTC
TRBJ2-5,NA,TRBD1,TRBV24-1,CATSDPAGGSGETQYF,TGTGCCACCAGTGACCCGGCAGGGGGAAGTGGGGAGACCCAGTACTTC
TRBJ2-5,few,TRBD2,TRBV6-2/TRBV6-3,CASSYRSGGASETQYF,TGTGCCAGCAGTTACCGTAGCGGGGGGGCCTCGGAGACCCAGTACTTC
TRBJ1-2,NA,NA,TRBV3-1/TRBV3-2,CASSQSGTDYGYTF,TGTGCCAGCAGCCAATCCGGGACGGACTATGGCTACACCTTC
TRBJ2-7,NA,NA,TRBV18,CATSGQGGYEQYF,TGTGCCACCTCTGGGCAGGGTGGCTACGAGCAGTACTTC
TRBJ1-6,NA,NA,TRBV12-3/TRBV12-4,CASRLGISPLHF,TGTGCCAGCAGGTTAGGGATTTCACCCCTCCACTTT
TRBJ2-1,NA,NA,TRBV9,CASSVGGDQLYNEQFF,TGTGCCAGCAGCGTAGGAGGGGACCAACTCTACAATGAGCAGTTCTTC
TRBJ1-2,once,NA,TRBV6-1,CASSEAFPGNYGYTF,TGTGCCAGCAGTGAAGCTTTCCCAGGGAACTATGGCTACACCTTC
TRBJ2-5,NA,NA,TRBV5-1,CASSLARRREETQYF,TGCGCCAGCAGCTTGGCCAGGCGCAGGGAAGAGACCCAGTACTTC
TRBJ1-5,NA,NA,TRBV28,CASTPASVQPQHF,TGTGCCAGCACCCCCGCGTCGGTACAGCCCCAGCATTTT
TRBJ2-3,NA,NA,TRBV5-5,CASSLHLADGSDTQYF,TGTGCCAGCAGCTTACATCTAGCCGATGGATCAGATACGCAGTATTTT
TRBJ1-4,NA,NA,TRBV27,CASSPYRSNLNEKLFF,TGTGCCAGCAGTCCCTACCGCAGTAACCTTAATGAAAAACTGTTTTTT
TRBJ2-7,NA,NA,TRBV10-3,CAVQSSYEQYF,TGTGCAGTCCAGAGTTCCTACGAGCAGTACTTC